Listed here are 20 T cell receptor beta chains from one sample, sequenced in a study of tumor and adjacent non-tumor tissue in lung cancer. The library came from three nested PCR rounds adapted from ARM-PCR protocols. One entry per CDR3 protein results from TCRdb running MiXCR on the multiplex PCR reads. Of roughly 140,000 distinct CDR3 sequences listed, approximately 66% were seen once; the top ten hold roughly 18%. No cell sorting was done before RNA was extracted from the tissue. Sequencing used lung tumor tissue. The source is a man in his sixties with small cell lung cancer.

Details on this clonotype: Its ends do not fully match the called genes, so a read error is possible. The chain has TRBV5-1 and TRBJ1-1; 10 nucleotides agree with TRBD1. This CDR3 is 14 amino acids long. In germline, CDR1 is SGHRS, CDR2 YFSETQ. The CDR3 nucleotides are TGCGCCAACAGCTCCACCGGGACAGGGGAGGAGGCTTTCTTT. It codes for CANSSTGTGEEAFF. Full variable domain (missing parts from reference TRBV5-1 and TRBJ1-1): KAGVTQTPRYLIKTRGQQVTLSCSPISGHRSVSWYQQTPGQGLQFLFEYFSETQRNKGNFPGRFSGRQFSNSRSEMNVSTLELGDSALYLCANSSTGTGEEAFFGQGTRLTVV.

About this clonotype: A much larger clone differs from this one at a single base, so this may be a read error. The chain joins TRBV20-1 to TRBJ2-7, with D possibly being TRBD2 (6 bases). From germline, CDR1 is DFQATT and CDR2 SNEGSKA (reference sequence). The CDR3 spans 15 residues. V was pared by 6 bases and J by 2 bases, with 20 bases between. In DNA form, the CDR3 reads TGCAGTGCCTCGAACGGGGCTAGCGTCCCCTACGAGCAGTACTTC. Encoded protein: CSASNGASVPYEQYF.

The chain recombines TRBV7-9 with TRBJ2-4; perhaps TRBD2 as D (6 bases). V dropped 1 base and J dropped 2 bases, with 9 bases sitting between them. Germline CDR1 SEHNR, CDR2 FQNEAQ (reference sequence). This CDR3 has 15 residues. The CDR3 loop is CASSLGAGPKNIQYF. For the CDR3, the DNA is TGTGCCAGCAGCTTAGGGGCGGGGCCCAAAAACATTCAGTACTTC.

Notes on this clonotype: An end of the junction does not agree with germline; a read error may underlie this. The rearrangement uses TRBV11-2 and TRBJ2-1; unclear D gene. Germline V gene data show CDR1 as SGHAT and CDR2 as FQNNGV. The CDR3 has 13 amino acids. The CDR3 sequence is CVSSFVLNYEQFF. The CDR3 DNA reads as TGTGTCAGCAGCTTCGTGCTCAACTATGAACAGTTCTTC.

With respect to this clonotype: Relative to the germline gene, one junction end is altered; a read error may explain this. This chain connects TRBV6-1 to TRBJ2-4; the D is unclear. There are 13 residues in the CDR3. Germline CDR1 and CDR2: MNHNS and SASEGT. The CDR3 DNA reads TGTGCCAGCAGCCCCCGAGGAGCGCACATTCTGTACTTC. This gives the protein CASSPRGAHILYF.

This clonotype was seen a few times. This sequence may be a read error, since a much larger clone differs from it by one base. J is TRBJ2-1 and V is TRBV20-1; D might be TRBD1 (6 bases). The CDR3 spans 15 residues. Per the germline V gene, CDR1 is DFQATT and CDR2 is SNEGSKA (reference sequence). The CDR3 bases are TGCAATGCTAGTGGACAGATAGGGACCTACAATGAGCAGTTCTTC. As protein: CNASGQIGTYNEQFF.

This clonotype occurred many times. The chain recombines TRBV11-2 with TRBJ2-1; TRBD1 might be the D (7 bases). Germline-derived CDR1 and CDR2 are SGHAT and FQNNGV. V lost 0 bases and J lost 7, with 10 bases in between. This CDR3 spans 14 amino acids. The CDR3 coding sequence is TGTGCCAGCAGCTTAGAACAGGGGAGGAATGAGCAGTTCTTC. Its translation is CASSLEQGRNEQFF. Together with reference TRBV11-2 and TRBJ2-1, the CDR3 gives the full variable domain: EAGVAQSPRYKIIEKRQSVAFWCNPISGHATLYWYQQILGQGPKLLIQFQNNGVVDDSQLPKDRFSAERLKGVDSTLKIQPAKLEDSAVYLCASSLEQGRNEQFFGPGTRLTVL.

The chain is built from TRBV6-5 and TRBJ1-2; D call uncertain. V was pared by 7 bases and J by 6 bases, with 18 bases between. The CDR3 runs 14 residues. The germline V gene encodes CDR1 MNHEY and CDR2 SVGAGI. The CDR3 reads CASNPRAGQNGYTF. The CDR3 region has the DNA TGTGCCAGCAATCCGAGGGCAGGCCAGAATGGCTACACCTTC.

The chain has TRBV7-9 and TRBJ2-1; TRBD2 matches at 11 bases. CDR3 size: 16 residues. The germline CDR1 and CDR2 sequences are SEHNR and FQNEAQ (reference sequence). V shed 4 bases and J 8 bases; nucleotides not matched to a gene: 10. CDR3 sequence: CASSSLLAGASDEQFF. The CDR3 region has the DNA TGTGCCAGCAGCTCCCTACTAGCGGGAGCTAGCGATGAGCAGTTCTTC.

About this clonotype itself: A much larger clone is a single base away; this may be a read error. The chain has TRBV29-1 and TRBJ2-5, with 7 bases identical to TRBD2. CDR3 length: 15 amino acids. With 7 bases clipped from V and 12 bases from J, the junction kept 23 bases outside the gene matches. Germline V lookup: CDR1 SQVTM, CDR2 ANQGSEA. This CDR3 is CSADSGAGDPLAEYF. Here the CDR3 DNA reads TGCAGCGCTGATAGCGGCGCGGGGGACCCGTTAGCTGAGTACTTC.

This clonotype was detected many times. The genes are TRBV11-2 and TRBJ1-1; D is unresolved. The CDR3 is made up of 13 amino acids. CDR1 is SGHAT and CDR2 is FQNNGV in the germline V gene. Trimming took off 4 bases at V and 6 bases at J, with 12 bases between the two ends. CDR3 amino acids: CASSSGQGAEAFF. The DNA of the CDR3 is TGTGCCAGCAGCTCCGGGCAAGGCGCTGAAGCTTTCTTT.

Turning to this clonotype: This may arise from a read error, as a much more abundant clone is one base away. This chain uses TRBV14 with TRBJ1-6, with D maybe TRBD1 (5 bases). V was clipped by 4 bases and J by 8 bases, with 12 bases between them. The CDR3 loop spans 14 amino acids. CDR1 is SGHDN, CDR2 FVKESK, per germline. The CDR3 coding sequence is TGTGCCAGCAGCCGTTCTTGGGGGGATTCACCCCTCCACTTT. Residues: CASSRSWGDSPLHF. Using reference TRBV14 and TRBJ1-6 for the parts outside the CDR3, the full variable domain is EAGVTQFPSHSVIEKGQTVTLRCDPISGHDNLYWYRRVMGKEIKFLLHFVKESKQDESGMPNNRFLAERTGGTYSTLKVQPAELEDSGVYFCASSRSWGDSPLHFGNGTRLTVT.

The chain joins TRBV10-1 to TRBJ2-2, with unresolved D. The germline gives CDR1 WNHNN, CDR2 SYGVQD (reference sequence). V lost 1 base, J lost 1 base, and 7 bases lay in between. This CDR3 region has 15 residues. Written as DNA, the CDR3 is TGCGCCAGCAGTGAGTTCGACGGGAACACCGGGGAGCTGTTTTTT. Protein: CASSEFDGNTGELFF.

This clonotype was counted many times. The genes are TRBV20-1 and TRBJ2-1; 10 bases match TRBD2. Germline V gene lookup returns CDR1 DFQATT and CDR2 SNEGSKA (reference sequence). The ends lost 6 bases at V and 3 bases at J; junction bases unmatched: 8. The CDR3 has 15 residues. In DNA, the CDR3 is TGCAGTGCAGGATCCGGGACTAGCGTCTACAATGAGCAGTTCTTC. This gives the protein CSAGSGTSVYNEQFF.

Concerning this clonotype itself: The junction departs from germline at one end; a sequencing error may be responsible. The chain uses TRBV20-1 and TRBJ2-5; D call uncertain. This CDR3 has 14 amino acids. Looked up from germline, CDR1 is DFQATT and CDR2 is SNEGSKA (reference sequence). The DNA for the CDR3 is TGCAGTGCTAGGGCCCTCTCGGTGCCGGAGACCCGGTACTTC. Amino acid sequence: CSARALSVPETRYF.

This clonotype showed up just once. The junction differs from germline at one of its ends, possibly a read error. J is TRBJ2-1 and V is TRBV11-2; D is perhaps TRBD1 (7 bases). Germline CDR1 and CDR2: SGHAT and FQNNGV. There are 14 residues in the CDR3. DNA for the CDR3: TGTGCCGGCAGCTTAGAACAGGGGAGGAATGAGCAATTCTTC. Its translation is CAGSLEQGRNEQFF. The variable domain in full, completed from reference TRBV11-2 and TRBJ2-1, reads EAGVAQSPRYKIIEKRQSVAFWCNPISGHATLYWYQQILGQGPKLLIQFQNNGVVDDSQLPKDRFSAERLKGVDSTLKIQPAKLEDSAVYLCAGSLEQGRNEQFFGPGTRLTVL.

J is TRBJ2-7 and V is TRBV6-2 or TRBV6-3; D not certain. The V gene's germline CDR1 is MNHEY and CDR2 SVGEGT. V shed 5 bases and J shed 9 bases, with 11 bases lying between them. This CDR3 has 11 amino acids. The CDR3 here is CASSPNVRQYF. The CDR3 bases are TGTGCCAGCAGTCCAAATGTCAGGCAGTACTTC.

This clonotype appeared a single time. Compared with germline, one end of the junction differs, possibly owing to a read error. V gene TRBV5-6 combines with J gene TRBJ1-5, with no clear D. CDR3 size: 17 residues. The germline CDR1 and CDR2 sequences are SGHDT and YYEEEE. Here the CDR3 DNA reads TGTGCCAGCAGCTTGGGAGAGGGCGCACATAGCAATCAGTCCCAGCATTTT. Protein product: CASSLGEGAHSNQSQHF.

With regard to this clonotype: This may be a read error: a much more frequent sequence differs by one nucleotide. The genes are TRBV5-6 and TRBJ2-3; the D gene could be TRBD1 or TRBD2 (5 bases each). CDR1 and CDR2 from the germline V gene are SGHDT and YYEEEE. Deletions cut 4 bases from V and 2 bases from J, with 11 bases between. The CDR3 loop spans 14 amino acids. CDR3 bases: TGTGCCAGCAGCCCGGGACCCAACACAGATACGCAGTATTTT. Residues: CASSPGPNTDTQYF.

With respect to this clonotype: Germline is not matched at one junction end, which may reflect a read error. The rearrangement joins TRBV4-2 to TRBJ1-2, with D unclear. This CDR3 has 17 residues. Germline-derived CDR1 and CDR2 are LGHNA and YNFKEQ. DNA for the CDR3: TGTACCAGTAGCCAAGTGACCCCCGGACGCTCGAGTCGGGGCTACACCTTC. Translating gives CTSSQVTPGRSSRGYTF.